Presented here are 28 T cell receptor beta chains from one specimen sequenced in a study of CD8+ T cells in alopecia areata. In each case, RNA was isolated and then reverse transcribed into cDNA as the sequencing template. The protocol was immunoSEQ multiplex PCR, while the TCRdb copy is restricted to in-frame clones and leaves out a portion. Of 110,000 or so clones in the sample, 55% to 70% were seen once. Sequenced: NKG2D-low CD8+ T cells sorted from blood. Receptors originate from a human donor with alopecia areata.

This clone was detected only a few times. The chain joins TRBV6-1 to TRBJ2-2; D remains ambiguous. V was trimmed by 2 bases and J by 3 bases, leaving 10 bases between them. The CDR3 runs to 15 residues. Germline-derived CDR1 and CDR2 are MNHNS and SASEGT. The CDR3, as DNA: TGTGCCAGCAGTGAATGGATGGTGGACACCGGGGAGCTGTTTTTT. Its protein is CASSEWMVDTGELFF.

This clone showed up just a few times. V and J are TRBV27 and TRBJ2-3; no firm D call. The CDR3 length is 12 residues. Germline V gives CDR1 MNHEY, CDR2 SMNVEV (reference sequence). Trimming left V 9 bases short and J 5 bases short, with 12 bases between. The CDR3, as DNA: TGTGCCAGTAAGAGTTGGAGAGATACGCAGTATTTT. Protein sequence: CASKSWRDTQYF.

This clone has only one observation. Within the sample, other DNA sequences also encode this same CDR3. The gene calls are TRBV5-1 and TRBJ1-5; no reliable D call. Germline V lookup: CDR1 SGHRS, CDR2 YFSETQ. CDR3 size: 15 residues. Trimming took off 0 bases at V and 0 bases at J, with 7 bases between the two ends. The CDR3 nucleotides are TGCGCCAGCAGCTTGGCCGGCGATAGCAATCAGCCCCAGCATTTT. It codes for CASSLAGDSNQPQHF. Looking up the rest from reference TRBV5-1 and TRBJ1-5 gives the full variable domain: KAGVTQTPRYLIKTRGQQVTLSCSPISGHRSVSWYQQTPGQGLQFLFEYFSETQRNKGNFPGRFSGRQFSNSRSEMNVSTLELGDSALYLCASSLAGDSNQPQHFGDGTRLSIL.

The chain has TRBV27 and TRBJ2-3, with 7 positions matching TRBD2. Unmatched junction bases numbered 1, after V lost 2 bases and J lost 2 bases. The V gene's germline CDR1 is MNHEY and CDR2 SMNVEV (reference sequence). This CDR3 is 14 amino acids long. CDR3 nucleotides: TGTGCCAGCAGTTTAGGGAGGGCCACAGATACGCAGTATTTT. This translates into CASSLGRATDTQYF.

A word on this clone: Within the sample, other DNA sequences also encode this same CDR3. This CDR3 is CASSLTGGATDTQYF. Written as DNA, the CDR3 is TGTGCCAGCAGCTTAACAGGGGGCGCAACAGATACGCAGTATTTT. The chain couples TRBV7-3 to TRBJ2-3; 7 positions match TRBD1. Germline CDR1 and CDR2: SGHTA and FQGTGA. V shed 0 bases and J 3 bases; nucleotides not matched to a gene: 3. The CDR3 is 15 amino acids.

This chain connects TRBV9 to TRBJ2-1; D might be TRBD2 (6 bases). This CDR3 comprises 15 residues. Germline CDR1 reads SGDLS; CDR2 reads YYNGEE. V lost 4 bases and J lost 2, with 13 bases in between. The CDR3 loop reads CASSTRDPTYNEQFF. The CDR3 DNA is TGTGCCAGCAGCACGCGGGATCCGACCTACAATGAGCAGTTCTTC.

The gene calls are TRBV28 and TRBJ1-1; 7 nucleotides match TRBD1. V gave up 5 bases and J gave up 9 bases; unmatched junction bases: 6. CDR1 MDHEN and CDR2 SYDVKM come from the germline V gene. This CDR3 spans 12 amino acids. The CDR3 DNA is TGTGCCAGCAGTAAGGGACAGCGACAAGCTTTCTTT. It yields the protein CASSKGQRQAFF.

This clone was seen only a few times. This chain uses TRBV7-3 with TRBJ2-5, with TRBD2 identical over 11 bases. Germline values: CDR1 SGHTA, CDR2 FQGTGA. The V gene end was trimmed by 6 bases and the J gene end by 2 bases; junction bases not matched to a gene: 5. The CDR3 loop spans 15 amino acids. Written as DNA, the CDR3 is TGTGCCAGCAGAACGGGACTAGCGGAACAAGAGACCCAGTACTTC. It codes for CASRTGLAEQETQYF.

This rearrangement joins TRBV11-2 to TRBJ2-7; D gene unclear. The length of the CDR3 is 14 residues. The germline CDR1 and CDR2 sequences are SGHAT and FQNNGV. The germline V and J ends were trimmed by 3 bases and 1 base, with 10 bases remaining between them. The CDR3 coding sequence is TGTGCCAGCAGCTTGGGTACCGGGTCCTACGAGCAGTACTTC. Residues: CASSLGTGSYEQYF. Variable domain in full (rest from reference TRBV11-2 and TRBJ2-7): EAGVAQSPRYKIIEKRQSVAFWCNPISGHATLYWYQQILGQGPKLLIQFQNNGVVDDSQLPKDRFSAERLKGVDSTLKIQPAKLEDSAVYLCASSLGTGSYEQYFGPGTRLTVT.

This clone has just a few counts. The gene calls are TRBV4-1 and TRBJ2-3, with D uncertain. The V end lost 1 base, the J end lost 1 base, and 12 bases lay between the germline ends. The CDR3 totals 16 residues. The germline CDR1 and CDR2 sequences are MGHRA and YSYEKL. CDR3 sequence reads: CASSQVGSVGTDTQYF. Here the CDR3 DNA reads TGCGCCAGCAGCCAAGTAGGCTCCGTTGGCACAGATACGCAGTATTTT.

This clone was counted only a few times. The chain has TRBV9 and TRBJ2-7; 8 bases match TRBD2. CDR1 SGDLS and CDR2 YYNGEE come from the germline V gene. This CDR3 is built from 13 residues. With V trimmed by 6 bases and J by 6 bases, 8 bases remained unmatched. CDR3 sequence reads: CASNPAGVLEQYF. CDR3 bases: TGTGCCAGCAACCCAGCGGGAGTGCTCGAGCAGTACTTC.

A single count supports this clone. CDR3 DNA: TGCAGTGCGCCGTCTTCCTACGAGCAGTACTTC. Translated, it gives CSAPSSYEQYF. This sequence joins TRBV20-1 and TRBJ2-7; no definite D call. CDR1 and CDR2 from the germline V gene are DFQATT and SNEGSKA (reference sequence). The CDR3 is 11 amino acids. Trimming shortened V by 6 bases and J by 1 base, and 7 bases separated the two germline ends.

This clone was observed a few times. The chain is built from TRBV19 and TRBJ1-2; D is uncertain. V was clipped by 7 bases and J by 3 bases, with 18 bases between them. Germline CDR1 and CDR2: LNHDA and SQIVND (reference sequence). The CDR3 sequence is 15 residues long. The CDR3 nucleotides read TGTGCCAGTACCACTCCCCCTTGGGAATACTATGGCTACACCTTC. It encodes CASTTPPWEYYGYTF.

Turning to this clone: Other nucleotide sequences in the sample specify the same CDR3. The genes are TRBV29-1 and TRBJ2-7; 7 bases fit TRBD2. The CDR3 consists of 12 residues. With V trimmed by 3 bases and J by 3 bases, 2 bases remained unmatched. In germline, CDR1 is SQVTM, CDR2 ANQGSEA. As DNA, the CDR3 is TGCAGCGTTGAGGCGGGGGACTACGAGCAGTACTTC. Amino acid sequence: CSVEAGDYEQYF.

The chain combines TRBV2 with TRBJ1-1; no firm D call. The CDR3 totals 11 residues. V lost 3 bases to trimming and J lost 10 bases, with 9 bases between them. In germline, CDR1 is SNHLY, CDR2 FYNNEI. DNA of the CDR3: TGTGCCAGCAGTGACCTGGAGGGAGCTTTCTTT. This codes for CASSDLEGAFF.

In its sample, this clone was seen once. The CDR3 DNA sequence: TGTGCCAGCTCTCTTAGGGAGTACTACGAGCAGTACTTC. This codes for CASSLREYYEQYF. This chain joins TRBV6-5 and TRBJ2-7; a possible D gene is TRBD2 (5 bases). Trimming removed 8 bases from V and 3 bases from J, with 14 bases in between. Per germline, CDR1 MNHEY and CDR2 SVGAGI. The CDR3 totals 13 residues.

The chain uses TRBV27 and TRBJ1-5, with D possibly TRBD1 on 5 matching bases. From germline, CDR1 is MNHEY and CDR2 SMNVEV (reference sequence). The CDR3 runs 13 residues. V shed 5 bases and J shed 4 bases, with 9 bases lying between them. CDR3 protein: CASSPQVNQPQHF. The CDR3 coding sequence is TGTGCCAGCAGTCCACAGGTAAATCAGCCCCAGCATTTT.

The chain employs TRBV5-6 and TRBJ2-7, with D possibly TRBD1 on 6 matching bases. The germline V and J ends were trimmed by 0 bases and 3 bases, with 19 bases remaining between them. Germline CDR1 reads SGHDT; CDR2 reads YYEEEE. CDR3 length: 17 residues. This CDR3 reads CASSLEIGQGLFYEQYF. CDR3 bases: TGTGCCAGCAGCTTGGAGATTGGGCAGGGGCTGTTCTACGAGCAGTACTTC.

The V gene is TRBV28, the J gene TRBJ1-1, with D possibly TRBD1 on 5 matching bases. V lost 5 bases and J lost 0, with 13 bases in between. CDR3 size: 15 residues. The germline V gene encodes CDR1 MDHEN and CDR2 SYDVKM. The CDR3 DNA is TGTGCCAGCAGTCCCACAGGTATTATGAACACTGAAGCTTTCTTT. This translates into CASSPTGIMNTEAFF.

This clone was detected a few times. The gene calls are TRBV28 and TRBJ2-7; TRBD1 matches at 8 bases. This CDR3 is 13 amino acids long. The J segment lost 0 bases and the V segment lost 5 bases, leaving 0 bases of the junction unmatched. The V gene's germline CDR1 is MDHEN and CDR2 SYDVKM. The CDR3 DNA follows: TGTGCCAGCAGTGGGACAGGCTCCTACGAGCAGTACTTC. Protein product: CASSGTGSYEQYF.

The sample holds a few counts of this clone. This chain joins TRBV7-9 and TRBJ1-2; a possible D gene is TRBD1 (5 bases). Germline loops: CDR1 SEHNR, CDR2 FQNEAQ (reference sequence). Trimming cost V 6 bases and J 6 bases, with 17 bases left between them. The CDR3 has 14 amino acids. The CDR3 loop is CASSQDSRTHGYTF. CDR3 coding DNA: TGTGCCAGCAGTCAAGACAGCCGAACTCATGGCTACACCTTC. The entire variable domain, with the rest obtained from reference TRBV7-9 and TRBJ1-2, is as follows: DTGVSQNPRHKITKRGQNVTFRCDPISEHNRLYWYRQTLGQGPEFLTYFQNEAQLEKSRLLSDRFSAERPKGSFSTLEIQRTEQGDSAMYLCASSQDSRTHGYTFGSGTRLTVV.

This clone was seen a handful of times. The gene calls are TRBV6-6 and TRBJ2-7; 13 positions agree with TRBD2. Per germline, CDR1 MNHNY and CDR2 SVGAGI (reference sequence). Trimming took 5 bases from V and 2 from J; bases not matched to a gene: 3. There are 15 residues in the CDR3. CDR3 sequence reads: CASSRTSGSTYEQYF. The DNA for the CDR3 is TGTGCCAGCAGTCGGACTAGCGGGAGTACCTACGAGCAGTACTTC.

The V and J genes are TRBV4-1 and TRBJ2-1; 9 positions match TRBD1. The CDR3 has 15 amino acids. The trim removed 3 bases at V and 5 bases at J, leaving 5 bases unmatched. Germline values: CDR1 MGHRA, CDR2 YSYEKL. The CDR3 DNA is TGCGCCAGCAGCCAGGGACAGGGTATTCACAATGAGCAGTTCTTC. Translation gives CASSQGQGIHNEQFF.

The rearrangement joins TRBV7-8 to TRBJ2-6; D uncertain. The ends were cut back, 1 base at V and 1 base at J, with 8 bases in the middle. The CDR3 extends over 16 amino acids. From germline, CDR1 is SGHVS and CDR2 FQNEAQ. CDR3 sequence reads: CASSLGRNSGANVLTF. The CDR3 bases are TGTGCCAGCAGCTTAGGTCGGAATTCTGGGGCCAACGTCCTGACTTTC.

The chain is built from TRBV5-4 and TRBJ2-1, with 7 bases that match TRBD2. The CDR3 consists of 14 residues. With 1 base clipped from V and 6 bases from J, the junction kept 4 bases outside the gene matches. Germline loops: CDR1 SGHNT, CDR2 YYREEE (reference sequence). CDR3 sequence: CASSLPGGFNEQFF. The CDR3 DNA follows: TGTGCCAGCAGCTTGCCGGGAGGATTCAATGAGCAGTTCTTC.

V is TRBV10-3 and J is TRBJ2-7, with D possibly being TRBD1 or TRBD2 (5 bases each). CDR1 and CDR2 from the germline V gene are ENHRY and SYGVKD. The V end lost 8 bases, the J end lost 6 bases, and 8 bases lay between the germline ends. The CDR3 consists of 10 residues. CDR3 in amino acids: CAIGDGEQYF. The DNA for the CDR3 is TGTGCCATCGGGGACGGCGAGCAGTACTTC.

The CDR3 DNA follows: TGTGCCAGCAGTTTGTCTGCCACCGGGGAGCTGTTTTTT. This sequence encodes CASSLSATGELFF. The chain employs TRBV28 and TRBJ2-2, with D hard to call. The CDR3 sequence is 13 residues long. V dropped 3 bases and J dropped 4 bases, with 6 bases sitting between them. Germline loops: CDR1 MDHEN, CDR2 SYDVKM.

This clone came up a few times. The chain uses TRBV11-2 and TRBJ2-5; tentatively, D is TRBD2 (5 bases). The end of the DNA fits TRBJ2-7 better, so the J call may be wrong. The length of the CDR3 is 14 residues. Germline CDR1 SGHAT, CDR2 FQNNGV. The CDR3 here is CASSLVPGNYEQYF. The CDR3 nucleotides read TGTGCCAGCAGCTTAGTCCCGGGGAACTACGAGCAGTACTTC.